The rows below give T cell receptor beta chains drawn from one sample of a study of T cell responses to AZD1222 COVID-19 vaccine. Sequencing used immunoSEQ multiplex PCR; TCRdb keeps in-frame clones, though not all of them. The sample has 85,000 to 120,000 clones; about 92% are singletons. The material was peripheral blood, obtained 28 days after the second AZD1222 dose. The receptors derive from an adult who received the AZD1222 COVID-19 vaccine. The CDR3 runs from the conserved cysteine through the conserved F or W. A D gene is named only where the DNA matches it firmly. Some rows have no size entry. The others give once, few or many, or a class for an expanded clone.

clone_size,j_call,v_call,d_call,cdr3_aa,cdr3_nt
.,TRBJ2-7,TRBV11-2,.,CASSLDSGGQGRYEQYF,TGTGCCAGCAGCTTAGATAGCGGGGGACAGGGACGCTACGAGCAGTACTTC
.,TRBJ1-2,TRBV11-2,.,CASSTGTYGYTF,TGTGCCAGCAGTACAGGGACCTATGGCTACACCTTC
.,TRBJ2-2,TRBV5-1,.,CASSLDFMNTGELFF,TGCGCCAGCAGCTTGGATTTTATGAACACCGGGGAGCTGTTTTTT
.,TRBJ1-1,TRBV18,.,CASSERSGPNTEAFF,TGTGCCAGCTCAGAGCGATCAGGACCGAACACTGAAGCTTTCTTT
.,TRBJ1-1,TRBV5-4,.,CASSRDSGRGAFF,TGTGCCAGCAGCCGCGACAGCGGGCGCGGAGCTTTCTTT
.,TRBJ1-3,TRBV7-2,TRBD1,CASSPPTGFSGNTIYF,TGTGCCAGCAGCCCACCGACAGGGTTCTCTGGAAACACCATATATTTT
once,TRBJ1-5,TRBV7-2,.,CASSRQSNQPQHF,TGTGCCAGCAGCAGACAAAGCAATCAGCCCCAGCATTTT
.,TRBJ1-3,TRBV6-1,.,CASSEGQGGNTIYF,TGTGCCAGCAGTGAAGGTCAGGGGGGAAACACCATATATTTT
.,TRBJ2-1,TRBV7-9,.,CASSTGTDGNEQFF,TGTGCCAGCAGTACCGGGACCGACGGCAATGAGCAGTTCTTC
few,TRBJ2-7,TRBV27,TRBD1,CASSTLGQGRSYEQYF,TGTGCCAGCAGCACGTTGGGACAGGGTCGTTCCTACGAGCAGTACTTC
.,TRBJ1-5,TRBV9,.,CASSVGQAHQPQHF,TGTGCCAGCAGCGTAGGGCAGGCCCATCAGCCCCAGCATTTT
once,TRBJ2-7,TRBV10-3,TRBD2,CAIGLGGDYEQYF,TGTGCCATCGGCCTCGGGGGGGATTACGAGCAGTACTTC
few,TRBJ1-6,TRBV27,.,CASRDRPNSPLHF,TGTGCCAGCCGGGACCGGCCTAATTCACCCCTCCACTTT
.,TRBJ1-6,TRBV5-1,.,CASSSAGGSAYNSPLHF,TGCGCCAGCAGCTCGGCCGGAGGGTCGGCCTATAATTCACCCCTCCACTTT
.,TRBJ1-4,TRBV6-5,.,CASSYSGRGKLFF,TGTGCCAGCAGTTACTCGGGGCGGGGAAAACTGTTTTTT
.,TRBJ1-3,TRBV6-5,.,CASSFVWGGNTIYF,TGTGCCAGCAGCTTCGTCTGGGGGGGAAACACCATATATTTT
.,TRBJ1-2,TRBV5-1,.,CASYGGGLNYGYTF,TGCGCCAGCTACGGCGGGGGTTTGAACTATGGCTACACCTTC
.,TRBJ1-6,TRBV6-5,.,CASRRTDAHNSPLHF,TGTGCCAGCAGGCGAACAGACGCCCATAATTCACCCCTCCACTTT
.,TRBJ1-1,TRBV7-8,TRBD1,CASSLAATGWAEAFF,TGTGCCAGCAGCTTAGCGGCGACAGGGTGGGCTGAAGCTTTCTTT
.,TRBJ1-2,TRBV6-6,TRBD1,CASSYSLGTGNYGYTF,TGTGCCAGCAGTTACTCGCTCGGGACAGGGAACTATGGCTACACCTTC
.,TRBJ2-2,TRBV5-1,.,CASEAGSGTGELFF,TGCGCCAGCGAGGCGGGGAGCGGCACCGGGGAGCTGTTTTTT
once,TRBJ1-1,TRBV7-6,.,CASSLTQGWDTEAFF,TGTGCCAGCAGCTTAACACAGGGATGGGACACTGAAGCTTTCTTT
.,TRBJ1-4,TRBV27,TRBD1,CASSLGTAVEKLFF,TGTGCCAGCAGTCTGGGGACAGCGGTCGAAAAACTGTTTTTT
.,TRBJ1-6,TRBV18,TRBD1,CASSPQGAGYNSPLHF,TGTGCCAGCTCACCACAGGGGGCGGGGTATAATTCACCCCTCCACTTT
.,TRBJ2-7,TRBV6-5,.,CASSYSSQGNEQYF,TGTGCCAGCAGTTACTCCTCACAGGGAAACGAGCAGTACTTC
once,TRBJ2-5,TRBV7-2,TRBD1,CASSSRDRETGGQYF,TGTGCCAGCAGCTCCCGGGACAGGGAAACTGGTGGCCAGTACTTC
.,TRBJ1-1,TRBV12-3/TRBV12-4,.,CASSLREEAFF,TGTGCCAGCAGCCTTCGGGAAGAAGCTTTCTTT
.,TRBJ2-3,TRBV6-2/TRBV6-3,.,CASSYSLREGTDTQYF,TGTGCCAGCAGTTACTCTTTACGGGAAGGGACAGATACGCAGTATTTT
.,TRBJ1-2,TRBV6-1,TRBD1,CASSELDRGSGYTF,TGTGCCAGCAGTGAACTGGACAGGGGGAGTGGCTACACCTTC
.,TRBJ2-2,TRBV6-5,.,CASSWANTGELFF,TGTGCCAGCAGTTGGGCCAACACCGGGGAGCTGTTTTTT
.,TRBJ2-2,TRBV5-1,.,CASSLTGEVTGELFF,TGCGCCAGCAGCTTGACGGGGGAGGTGACCGGGGAGCTGTTTTTT
.,TRBJ2-1,TRBV5-1,.,CASSLDYNEQFF,TGCGCCAGCAGCTTGGATTACAATGAGCAGTTCTTC
once,TRBJ1-2,TRBV5-1,TRBD1,CASSPDREVYGYTF,TGCGCCAGCAGCCCGGACAGGGAAGTATATGGCTACACCTTC
once,TRBJ1-1,TRBV11-2,.,CASSVDRTGKLGTEAFF,TGTGCCAGCAGCGTAGACAGAACCGGGAAACTGGGCACTGAAGCTTTCTTT
.,TRBJ1-5,TRBV3-1/TRBV3-2,.,CASSQVRSSQPQHF,TGTGCCAGCAGCCAAGTTAGGTCGAGTCAGCCCCAGCATTTT
.,TRBJ2-7,TRBV5-6,.,CASSYGPGVEYF,TGTGCCAGCAGCTACGGACCAGGAGTGGAGTACTTC
.,TRBJ2-3,TRBV7-8,TRBD2,CASSFNLAGGGTDTQYF,TGTGCCAGCAGCTTTAACCTAGCGGGGGGGGGCACAGATACGCAGTATTTT
.,TRBJ1-2,TRBV5-4,.,CASSLEGYGYTF,TGTGCCAGCAGCTTGGAGGGCTATGGCTACACCTTC
.,TRBJ1-5,TRBV30,.,CAWSVPQGTQPQHF,TGTGCCTGGAGTGTACCCCAGGGTACGCAGCCCCAGCATTTT
.,TRBJ2-5,TRBV9,.,CASSVTTLETQYF,TGTGCCAGCAGCGTGACAACACTAGAGACCCAGTACTTC
.,TRBJ1-1,TRBV29-1,.,CSALLRTQNTEAFF,TGCAGCGCTCTTCTCCGGACACAGAACACTGAAGCTTTCTTT
.,TRBJ2-2,TRBV10-3,.,CAIRDLNTGELFF,TGTGCCATCAGGGATCTAAACACCGGGGAGCTGTTTTTT